This section outlines one TCR beta chain sequence together with its context. Its matching antigen is unknown. MiXCR, run by TCRdb on the reads, gives a single entry per CDR3 protein. This table holds 450,000 to 550,000 distinct CDR3 sequences, more than 40% found once. The data derive from a study of T cell repertoires in cytomegalovirus infection. About the study: Public TCR beta signature analysis indicated the presence of both CMV infection and matching HLA type. Broader study findings: Across the ex vivo response, the dominant clonotypes were HLA-C-restricted CMV-specific TCR beta clonotypes.

Source: cultured PBMCs, taken from culture after CMV antigen stimulation. The clonotype originates from a human donor in good health (CMV status not recorded). Some clones in this sample may be carry-over from other donors' samples.

The CDR3 DNA reads as TGTGCCAGTAGTACCCAGGGCTCAGATACGCAGTATTTT. Its translation is CASSTQGSDTQYF. This chain connects TRBV19 to TRBJ2-3; a weak D match, TRBD1 (5 bases). Germline V gene lookup returns CDR1 LNHDA and CDR2 SQIVND (reference sequence). Between the trimmed V and J ends, which lost 4 bases and 4 bases, there was a span of 9 bases. The CDR3 loop spans 13 amino acids.